Below are 10 T cell receptor beta chains sequenced from a single sample in a study of blood T cell repertoires in COVID-19. The protocol was immunoSEQ multiplex PCR, while the TCRdb copy is restricted to in-frame clones and leaves out a portion. This table has 96,000 or so clones, 88% appearing once. What was sequenced was peripheral blood. These receptors were obtained from a woman over 75 with acute or convalescent COVID-19.

The chain has TRBV5-1 and TRBJ1-6, with 7 positions matching TRBD1. The CDR3 is 16 amino acids. The ends lost 7 bases at V and 1 base at J; junction bases unmatched: 8. Germline loops: CDR1 SGHRS, CDR2 YFSETQ. CDR3 coding DNA: TGCGCCAGCGCCCCAGAGGGGGCATCCTATAATTCACCCCTCCACTTT. This sequence encodes CASAPEGASYNSPLHF.

The chain combines TRBV28 with TRBJ2-5; 10 positions agree with TRBD2. J lost 3 bases, V lost 6 bases, and 7 bases had no gene match. This CDR3 is built from 15 residues. The germline gives CDR1 MDHEN, CDR2 SYDVKM. This CDR3 is CASRPPGLAKETQYF. In DNA, the CDR3 is TGTGCCAGCAGACCTCCGGGACTAGCGAAAGAGACCCAGTACTTC. Supplemented by reference TRBV28 and TRBJ2-5, the full variable domain reads DVKVTQSSRYLVKRTGEKVFLECVQDMDHENMFWYRQDPGLGLRLIYFSYDVKMKEKGDIPEGYSVSREKKERFSLILESASTNQTSMYLCASRPPGLAKETQYFGPGTRLLVL.

The J gene is TRBJ1-2, the V gene TRBV19; 7 bases fit TRBD1. This CDR3 spans 16 amino acids. From germline, CDR1 is LNHDA and CDR2 SQIVND (reference sequence). The V and J ends lost 1 base and 3 bases, in that order; junction bases with no gene match: 8. Here the CDR3 reads CASSIAGTERYYGYTF. The CDR3 nucleotides read TGTGCCAGTAGTATAGCTGGGACAGAGCGGTACTATGGCTACACCTTC.

The table lists this clone with a count of one. The V and J genes are TRBV3-1 (or the pseudogene TRBV3-2) and TRBJ2-2, with 10 bases lining up with TRBD2. The germline gives CDR1 LGHDT, CDR2 YNNKEL (reference sequence). V was clipped by 6 bases and J by 6 bases; unmatched bases: 7. CDR3 length: 15 residues. The CDR3 DNA reads as TGTGCCAGCAGATTTCTAGCGGGGGTGTCCGGGGAGCTGTTTTTT. Amino acid sequence: CASRFLAGVSGELFF.

The chain carries TRBV6-5 and TRBJ2-2; TRBD2 matches at 7 bases. This CDR3 comprises 16 residues. Germline CDR1 and CDR2: MNHEY and SVGAGI. The junction had 5 bases not matched to a gene; V was cut back by 0 bases and J by 4 bases. The CDR3 DNA reads as TGTGCCAGCAGTTACTCCAGACTAGCCGGCACCGGGGAGCTGTTTTTT. Translation: CASSYSRLAGTGELFF.

This clone was found a few times. The V call is TRBV2, the J call TRBJ1-1; TRBD1 matches at 7 bases. This CDR3 comprises 14 residues. The junction had 9 bases not matched to a gene; V was cut back by 6 bases and J by 5 bases. Germline V gives CDR1 SNHLY, CDR2 FYNNEI. DNA of the CDR3: TGTGCCAGCAGGCTGCGACAGGGAGGAACTGAAGCTTTCTTT. Translation: CASRLRQGGTEAFF.

The rearrangement joins TRBV6-1 to TRBJ1-3; TRBD1 aligns across 7 bases. V lost 5 bases to trimming and J lost 2 bases; unmatched junction nucleotides: 6. The CDR3 length is 15 residues. The germline V gene has CDR1 MNHNS and CDR2 SASEGT. The CDR3 nucleotides are TGTGCCAGCAGTCATACAGGGGACCCTGGAAACACCATATATTTT. Protein product: CASSHTGDPGNTIYF.

The V call is TRBV7-8, the J call TRBJ2-1; 8 bases agree with TRBD2. V lost 0 bases to trimming and J lost 0 bases; unmatched junction nucleotides: 7. In germline, CDR1 is SGHVS, CDR2 FQNEAQ. This CDR3 is built from 18 residues. CDR3 loop: CASSLAAIAGSSYNEQFF. In DNA, the CDR3 is TGTGCCAGCAGCTTAGCGGCGATAGCGGGAAGCTCCTACAATGAGCAGTTCTTC.

The chain links TRBV28 to TRBJ2-7; TRBD2 aligns across 10 bases. This CDR3 comprises 16 residues. Germline CDR1 MDHEN, CDR2 SYDVKM. V lost 1 base, J lost 5 bases, and 8 bases stayed unmatched. The CDR3 region is CASSLSSGSYKDEQYF. CDR3 nucleotides: TGTGCCAGCAGTTTATCTAGCGGGAGTTATAAAGACGAGCAGTACTTC.

The chain carries TRBV5-1 and TRBJ2-7; D is undetermined. Germline CDR1 and CDR2: SGHRS and YFSETQ. V shed 3 bases and J shed 0 bases, with 10 bases lying between them. The CDR3 runs to 14 residues. The CDR3 bases are TGCGCCAGCAGCTCGGGTTGGAGCTCCTACGAGCAGTACTTC. Its protein product is CASSSGWSSYEQYF.